This T cell receptor (beta chain) comes out of a study of T cells in Graves' hyperthyroidism and ophthalmopathy. The table lists this clonotype with a few counts. Authors of the study amplified TCR beta CDR3 regions from RNA transcripts. With the HTBI primer set, the TCR CDR3 went through a first round of RT-PCR. TCRdb reprocessed the multiplex PCR reads with MiXCR, giving one entry per CDR3 protein. The repertoire includes approximately 410,000 distinct CDR3 sequences, roughly 15% of them detected once, and approximately 13% sits in the top ten. Sample: blood. This clonotype was sampled from a man between 18 and 35 years old with Graves' ophthalmopathy.

The CDR3 loop is CASSHGPGLANEKLFF. CDR3 DNA sequence: TGTGCCAGCAGCCACGGCCCCGGGCTCGCTAATGAAAAACTGTTTTTT. The chain employs TRBV9 and TRBJ1-4; D ambiguous. Germline CDR1 is SGDLS and CDR2 is YYNGEE. The CDR3 is 16 amino acids. V lost 4 bases to trimming and J lost 3 bases, with 16 bases between them.